This TCR beta chain was sequenced for a study of shared clonotypes between healthy human individuals. General study findings and limits: Inspection by rarefaction showed sorted-subset sequencing to be incomplete despite large depth. Generation probability values for non-shared clonotypes were lower than those for clonotypes shared by all four donors.

As concerns this clone: Its antigen is not known.

Methods used by the authors: There were no quality scores in the junction-only immunoSEQ sequences, so filtering differed. Assay used: immunoSEQ multiplex PCR; TCRdb lists only in-frame clones, some missing. V and J calls plus clone size are reproduced from that table; the DNA served to infer D and trimming. This table has a few million clones, 80% to 95% appearing once. CD45RO-negative, CCR7-positively selected cells formed the naive CD8 fraction, excluding terminally differentiated effector memory CD45RA+ cells. HIV-negative, healthy adults without recent acute infections or vaccinations were the donors. There are 15 residues in the CDR3. After removal of 8 bases from V and 2 bases from J, the junction contained 9 bases not matched to a gene. The germline gives CDR1 MDHEN, CDR2 SYDVKM.

The gene calls are TRBV28 and TRBJ1-5; 7 bases agree with TRBD1. The sample consisted of naive CD8+ T cells from PBMCs. This clonotype originated in a man aged 18 to 30 in good health. Some clones in this sample may be carry-over from other donors' samples. CDR3 residues: CASVQGDWGNQPQHF. The CDR3 region has the DNA TGTGCCAGCGTCCAGGGGGATTGGGGCAATCAGCCCCAGCATTTT.